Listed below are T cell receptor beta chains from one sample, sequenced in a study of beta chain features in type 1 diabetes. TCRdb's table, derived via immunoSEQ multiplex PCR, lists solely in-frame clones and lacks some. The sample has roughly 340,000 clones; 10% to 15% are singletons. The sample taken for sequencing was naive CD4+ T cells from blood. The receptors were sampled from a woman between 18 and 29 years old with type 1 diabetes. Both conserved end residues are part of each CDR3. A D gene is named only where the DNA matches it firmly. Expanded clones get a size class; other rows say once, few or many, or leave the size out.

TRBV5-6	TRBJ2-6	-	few	TGTGCCAGCAGGCTAGCTTCTGGGGCCAACGTCCTGACTTTC	CASRLASGANVLTF
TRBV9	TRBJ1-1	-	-	TGTGCCAGCAGCGTAGGATTGCCGACAGCTAACACTGAAGCTTTCTTT	CASSVGLPTANTEAFF
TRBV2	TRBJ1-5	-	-	TGTGCCAGCAGTGGGTGGCAGATCAATCAGCCCCAGCATTTT	CASSGWQINQPQHF
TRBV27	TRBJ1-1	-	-	TGTGCCAGCAGGGGGGGAGGGGTCACTGAAGCTTTCTTT	CASRGGGVTEAFF
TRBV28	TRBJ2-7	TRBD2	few	TGTGCCAGCAGTTCCCCAGCGGGATCCTACGAGCAGTACTTC	CASSSPAGSYEQYF
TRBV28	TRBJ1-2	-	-	TGTGCCAGCAGTACCGATGTCGCGCTTGGCTACACCTTC	CASSTDVALGYTF
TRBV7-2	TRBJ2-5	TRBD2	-	TGTGCCAGCAGCCGCAGACTAGCGGGGGATTTGGAGACCCAGTACTTC	CASSRRLAGDLETQYF
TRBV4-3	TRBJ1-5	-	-	TGCGCCAGCAGCCAAGATCTAGATCAGCCCCAGCATTTT	CASSQDLDQPQHF
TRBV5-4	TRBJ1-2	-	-	TGTGCCAGCAGCTCTACAGGGTACTATGGCTACACCTTC	CASSSTGYYGYTF
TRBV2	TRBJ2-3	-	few	TGTGCCAGCAGACTGACTAGTCACACAGATACGCAGTATTTT	CASRLTSHTDTQYF
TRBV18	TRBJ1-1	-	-	TGTGCCAGCTCACCGTCGGTGTCCTTGAGCACTGAAGCTTTCTTT	CASSPSVSLSTEAFF
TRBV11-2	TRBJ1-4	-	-	TGTGCCAGCAGACCACAGGGATGGGAAAAACTGTTTTTT	CASRPQGWEKLFF
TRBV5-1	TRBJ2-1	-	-	TGCGCCAGCAGCTTGGATGCAGGGAAATACAATGAGCAGTTCTTC	CASSLDAGKYNEQFF
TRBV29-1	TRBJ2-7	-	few	TGCAGCGTTGGGAAAGGTCAGGGGATTGGCGAGCAGTACTTC	CSVGKGQGIGEQYF
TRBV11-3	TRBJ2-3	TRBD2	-	TGTGCCAGCAGCTTACCCCCCACCGGGAGGCAAGCAGATACGCAGTATTTT	CASSLPPTGRQADTQYF
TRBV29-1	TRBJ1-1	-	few	TGCAGCGTCGCCCGACAGCTAAACACTGAAGCTTTCTTT	CSVARQLNTEAFF
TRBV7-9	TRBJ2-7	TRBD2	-	TGTGCCAGCAGCTTAGGGACTAGCCGCGAGCAGTACTTC	CASSLGTSREQYF
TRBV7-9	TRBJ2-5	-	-	TGTGCCAGCAGCCCTATCTCGGTGGAGACCCAGTACTTC	CASSPISVETQYF
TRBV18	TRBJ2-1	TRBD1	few	TGTGCCAGCTCAAGGGACAGGGTCAGTGAGCAGTTCTTC	CASSRDRVSEQFF
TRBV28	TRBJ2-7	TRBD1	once	TGTGCCAGCAGTTTGTGGGGACAGGGCGGGTACGAGCAGTACTTC	CASSLWGQGGYEQYF
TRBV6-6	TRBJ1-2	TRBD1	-	TGTGCCAGCAGTACGCGACAGGGGATTGTCTATGGCTACACCTTC	CASSTRQGIVYGYTF
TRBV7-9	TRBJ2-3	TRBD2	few	TGTGCCAGCAGCTTAGGGACTAGCGGTGATACGCAGTATTTT	CASSLGTSGDTQYF
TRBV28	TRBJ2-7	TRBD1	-	TGTGCCAGCACTCGCGGACAGGGGAGCTACGAGCAGTACTTC	CASTRGQGSYEQYF
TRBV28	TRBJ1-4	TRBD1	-	TGTGCCAGCAGTCCAGGGGGCCCGAATGAAAAACTGTTTTTT	CASSPGGPNEKLFF
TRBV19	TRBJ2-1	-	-	TGTGCCAGCACTGAACAGAGCGGTACCTACAATGAGCAGTTCTTC	CASTEQSGTYNEQFF
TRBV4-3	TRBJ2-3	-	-	TGCGCCAGCAGCCAAGTCCGGGAATCAGATACGCAGTATTTT	CASSQVRESDTQYF
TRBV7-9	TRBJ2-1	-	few	TGTGCCAGCAGCCCGCGAAGGACAGACTACCAGCAGTTCTTC	CASSPRRTDYQQFF
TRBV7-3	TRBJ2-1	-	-	TGTGCCAGCAGCTTAAGGCGAGGGGACTCGCAGTTCTTC	CASSLRRGDSQFF
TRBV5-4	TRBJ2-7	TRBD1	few	TGTGCCAGCAGCACCACGGACAGGTACGAGCAGTACTTC	CASSTTDRYEQYF
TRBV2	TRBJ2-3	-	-	TGTGCCAGCAGGGTGGACAGCCCGGGGGATACGCAGTATTTT	CASRVDSPGDTQYF
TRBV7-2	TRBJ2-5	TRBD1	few	TGTGCCAGCAGCCCAGGGACAGGGGGAGAGACCCAGTACTTC	CASSPGTGGETQYF
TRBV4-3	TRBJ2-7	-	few	TGCGCCAGCAGCCAAGTCCTTCAGGGCGGCACCTACGAGCAGTACTTC	CASSQVLQGGTYEQYF
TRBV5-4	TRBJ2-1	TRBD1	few	TGTGCCAGCAGCTTGGAGGGGGCAATAGGGAATGAGCAGTTCTTC	CASSLEGAIGNEQFF
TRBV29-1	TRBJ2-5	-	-	TGCAGCGTTGGCCGGGGAACCCAAGAGACCCAGTACTTC	CSVGRGTQETQYF
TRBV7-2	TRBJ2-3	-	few	TGTGCCAGCAGCTTAGCAATAACAGATACGCAGTATTTT	CASSLAITDTQYF
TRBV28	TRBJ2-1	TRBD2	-	TGTGCCAGTGGACAAGATAGCGGGAGAGGTGGCAATGAGCAGTTCTTC	CASGQDSGRGGNEQFF
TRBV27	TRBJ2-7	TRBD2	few	TGTGCCAGCAGTTTACTTCCGAAGCGGGGCGCAACCTACGAGCAGTACTTC	CASSLLPKRGATYEQYF
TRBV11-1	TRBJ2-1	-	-	TGTGCCAGCAGCGTTACAGGAAACAATGAGCAGTTCTTC	CASSVTGNNEQFF
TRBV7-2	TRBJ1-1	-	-	TGTGCCAGCAGCTTACAGGAGGAAACTGAAGCTTTCTTT	CASSLQEETEAFF
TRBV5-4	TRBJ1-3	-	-	TGTGCCAGCAGCCTCGCGGGACGGCACACCATATATTTT	CASSLAGRHTIYF
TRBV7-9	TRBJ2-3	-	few	TGTGCCAGCAGCCTAAGGCCCCGTAGGGAGGCGTTAGATACGCAGTATTTT	CASSLRPRREALDTQYF
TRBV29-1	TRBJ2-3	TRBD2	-	TGCAGCGTTGTGGGCGGCGGGAGAGGTTCAGATACGCAGTATTTT	CSVVGGGRGSDTQYF
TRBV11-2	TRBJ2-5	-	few	TGTGCCAGCAGCCTAAGGATATCGGGTCAGGAGACCCAGTACTTC	CASSLRISGQETQYF
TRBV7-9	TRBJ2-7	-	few	TGTGCCAGCAGCTTAGAACCAGGGGTTGCCGAGCAGTACTTC	CASSLEPGVAEQYF
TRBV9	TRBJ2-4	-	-	TGTGCCAGCAGCGTAGGGGGCGGGATAGCCAAAAACATTCAGTACTTC	CASSVGGGIAKNIQYF
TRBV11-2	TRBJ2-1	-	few	TGTGCCAGCAGCCCCGTGGCATATGAGCAGTTCTTC	CASSPVAYEQFF
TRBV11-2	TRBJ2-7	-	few	TGTGCCAGCAGCTCCCAGGGGTACGAGCAGTACTTC	CASSSQGYEQYF
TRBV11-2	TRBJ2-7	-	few	TGTGCCAGCAGCGCTCCGGACAGCTCCTACGAGCAGTACTTC	CASSAPDSSYEQYF
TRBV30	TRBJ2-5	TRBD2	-	TGTGCCTGGAGAATAGCGGGAGGGCCCCTGGAGACCCAGTACTTC	CAWRIAGGPLETQYF
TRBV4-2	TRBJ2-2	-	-	TGTGCCAGCAGCCAAGGACGGCTAGTAGTCACCGGGGAGCTGTTTTTT	CASSQGRLVVTGELFF
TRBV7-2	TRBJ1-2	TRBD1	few	TGTGCCAGCAGCGCGACAGGGGGCCTCTATGGCTACACCTTC	CASSATGGLYGYTF
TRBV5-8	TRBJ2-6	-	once	TGTGCCAGCACCCTACCCGGGGGAGGATCTGGGGCCAACGTCCTGACTTTC	CASTLPGGGSGANVLTF